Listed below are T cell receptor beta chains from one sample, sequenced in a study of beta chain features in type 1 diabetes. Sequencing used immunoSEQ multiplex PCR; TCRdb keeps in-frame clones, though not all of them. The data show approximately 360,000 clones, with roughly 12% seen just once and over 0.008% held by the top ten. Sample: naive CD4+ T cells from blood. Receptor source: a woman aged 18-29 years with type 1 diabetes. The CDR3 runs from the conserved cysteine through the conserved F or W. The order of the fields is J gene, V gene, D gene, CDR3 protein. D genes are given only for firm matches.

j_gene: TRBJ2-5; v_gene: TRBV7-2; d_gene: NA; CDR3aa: CASSATGNPGLETQYF
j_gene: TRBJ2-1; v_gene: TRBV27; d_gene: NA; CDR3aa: CASSPLKGYYNEQFF
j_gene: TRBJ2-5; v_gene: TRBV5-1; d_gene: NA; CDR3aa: CASSPTGGVETQYF
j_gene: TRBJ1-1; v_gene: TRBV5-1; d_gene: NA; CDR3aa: CASSLDRLRSEAFF
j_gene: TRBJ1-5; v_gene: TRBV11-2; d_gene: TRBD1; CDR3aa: CASSSDRVGQPQHF
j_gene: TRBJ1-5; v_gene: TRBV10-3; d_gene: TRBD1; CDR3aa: CAISGTGQGAQHF
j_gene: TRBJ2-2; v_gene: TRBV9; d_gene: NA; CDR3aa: CASSGDGGPATGELFF
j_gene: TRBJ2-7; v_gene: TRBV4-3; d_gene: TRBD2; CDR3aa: CASSRSGTSFSEQYF
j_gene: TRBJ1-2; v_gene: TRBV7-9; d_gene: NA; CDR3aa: CASSSRRGIYGYTF
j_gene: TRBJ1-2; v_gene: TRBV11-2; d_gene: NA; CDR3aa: CASSLDPVARPNYGYTF
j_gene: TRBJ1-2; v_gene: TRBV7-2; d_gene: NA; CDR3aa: CASSPGLGSSPYGYTF
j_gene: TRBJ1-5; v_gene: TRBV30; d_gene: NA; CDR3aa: CAWQTRENQPQHF
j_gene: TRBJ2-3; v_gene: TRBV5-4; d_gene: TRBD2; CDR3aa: CASSLLAGQSTDTQYF
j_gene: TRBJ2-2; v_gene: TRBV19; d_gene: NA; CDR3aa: CASSPQGGTGELFF
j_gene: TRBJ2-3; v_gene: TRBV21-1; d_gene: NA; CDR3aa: CASNPRQATDTQYF
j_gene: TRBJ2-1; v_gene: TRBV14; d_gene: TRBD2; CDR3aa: CASSQERGAYNEQFF
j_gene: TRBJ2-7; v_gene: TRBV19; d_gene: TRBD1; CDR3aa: CASSDRGGEQYF
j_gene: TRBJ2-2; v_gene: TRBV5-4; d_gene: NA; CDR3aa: CASSLQGTGELFF
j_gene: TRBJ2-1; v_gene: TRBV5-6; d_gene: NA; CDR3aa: CASSLEESYYNEQFF
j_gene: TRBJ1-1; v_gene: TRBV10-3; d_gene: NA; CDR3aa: CAISFGTEAFF
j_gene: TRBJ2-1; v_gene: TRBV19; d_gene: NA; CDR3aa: CASSIRLESFNEQFF
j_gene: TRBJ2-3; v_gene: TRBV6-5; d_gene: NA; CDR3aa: CASSLRGDTQYF
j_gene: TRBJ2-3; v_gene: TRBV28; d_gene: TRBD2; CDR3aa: CASRRGGNTDTQYF
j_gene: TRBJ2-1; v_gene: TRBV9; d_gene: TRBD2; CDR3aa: CASSQTSGGPGYNEQFF